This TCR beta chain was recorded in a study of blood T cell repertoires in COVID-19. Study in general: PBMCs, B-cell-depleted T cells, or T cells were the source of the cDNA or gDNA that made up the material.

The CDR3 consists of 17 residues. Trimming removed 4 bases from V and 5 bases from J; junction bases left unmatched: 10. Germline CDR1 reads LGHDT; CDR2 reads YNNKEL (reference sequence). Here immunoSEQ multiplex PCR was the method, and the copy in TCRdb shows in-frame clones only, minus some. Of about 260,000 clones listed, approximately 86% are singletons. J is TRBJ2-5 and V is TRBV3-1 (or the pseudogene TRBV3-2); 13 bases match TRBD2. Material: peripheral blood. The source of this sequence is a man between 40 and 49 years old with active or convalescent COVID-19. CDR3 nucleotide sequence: TGTGCCAGCAGCCCTGACTCCGGACTAGCGGGGGTTGAGACCCAGTACTTC. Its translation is CASSPDSGLAGVETQYF.